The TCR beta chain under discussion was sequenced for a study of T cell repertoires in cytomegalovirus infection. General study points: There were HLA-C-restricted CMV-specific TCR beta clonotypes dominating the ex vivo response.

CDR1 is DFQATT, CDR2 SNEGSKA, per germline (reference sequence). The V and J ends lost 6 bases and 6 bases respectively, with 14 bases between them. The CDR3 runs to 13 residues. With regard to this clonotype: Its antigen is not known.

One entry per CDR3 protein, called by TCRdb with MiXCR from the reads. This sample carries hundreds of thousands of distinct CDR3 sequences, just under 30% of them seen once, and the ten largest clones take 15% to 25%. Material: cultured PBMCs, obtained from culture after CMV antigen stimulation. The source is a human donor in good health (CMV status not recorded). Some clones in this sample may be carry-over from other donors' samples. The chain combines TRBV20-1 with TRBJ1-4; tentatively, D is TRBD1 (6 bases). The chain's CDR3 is CSAPGRTDEKLFF. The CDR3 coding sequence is TGCAGTGCCCCGGGGAGGACAGATGAAAAACTGTTTTTT.